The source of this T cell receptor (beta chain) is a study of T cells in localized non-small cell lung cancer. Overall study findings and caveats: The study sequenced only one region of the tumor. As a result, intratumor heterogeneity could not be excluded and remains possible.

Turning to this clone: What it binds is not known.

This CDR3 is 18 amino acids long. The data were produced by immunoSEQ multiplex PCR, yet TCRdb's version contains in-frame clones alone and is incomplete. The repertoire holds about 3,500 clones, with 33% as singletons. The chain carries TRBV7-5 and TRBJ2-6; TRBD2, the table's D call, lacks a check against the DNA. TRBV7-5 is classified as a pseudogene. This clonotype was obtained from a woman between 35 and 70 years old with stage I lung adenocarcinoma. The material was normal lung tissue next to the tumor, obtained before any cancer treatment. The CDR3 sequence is CASSQPTSGGAGANVLTF. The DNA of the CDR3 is TGTGCCAGCAGCCAACCTACTAGCGGGGGGGCTGGGGCCAACGTCCTGACTTTC.